This T cell receptor (beta chain) was recorded in a study of blood T cell repertoires in COVID-19. Background on the study: COVID-19 samples collected from the United States, Italy and Spain covered acute and convalescent phases. The cDNA or gDNA used as material had been derived from T cells, B-cell-depleted T cells, or PBMCs.

There are 14 residues in the CDR3. Trimming left V 5 bases short and J 4 bases short, with 14 bases between. Germline CDR1 and CDR2: LNHDA and SQIVND (reference sequence). Per the authors' pipeline: The assay estimated nucleated cells by amplifying reference gene primers. Sequencing used immunoSEQ multiplex PCR; TCRdb keeps in-frame clones, though not all of them. That table furnishes V, J and clone size, whereas the DNA furnished D and trimming. The sample contains more than 60,000 clones, roughly 90% of which appear only once. The sequence was collected from a man over 45 with active COVID-19. The sequenced sample was peripheral blood. This rearrangement joins TRBV19 to TRBJ2-5, with D possibly being TRBD2 (7 bases). The CDR3 DNA reads as TGTGCCAGTAGTCCGGGGGGCGAGGTAGAGACCCAGTACTTC. The encoded protein is CASSPGGEVETQYF.